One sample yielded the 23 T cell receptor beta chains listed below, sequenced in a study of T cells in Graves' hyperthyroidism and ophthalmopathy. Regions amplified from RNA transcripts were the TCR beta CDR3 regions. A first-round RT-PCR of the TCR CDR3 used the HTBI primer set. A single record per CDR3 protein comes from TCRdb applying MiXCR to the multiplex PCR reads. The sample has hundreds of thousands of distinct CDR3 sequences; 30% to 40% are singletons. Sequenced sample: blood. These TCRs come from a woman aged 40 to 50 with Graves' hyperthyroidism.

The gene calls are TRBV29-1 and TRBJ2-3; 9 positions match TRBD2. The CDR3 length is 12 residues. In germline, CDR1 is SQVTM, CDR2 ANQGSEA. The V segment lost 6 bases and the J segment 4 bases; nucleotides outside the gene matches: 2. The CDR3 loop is CSVAGGADTQYF. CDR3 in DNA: TGCAGCGTAGCGGGGGGCGCAGATACGCAGTATTTT.

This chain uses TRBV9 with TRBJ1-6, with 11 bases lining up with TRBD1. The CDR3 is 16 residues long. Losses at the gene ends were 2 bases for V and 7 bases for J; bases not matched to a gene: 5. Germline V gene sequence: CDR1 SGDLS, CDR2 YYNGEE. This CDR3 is CASSVTGTGGNSPLHF. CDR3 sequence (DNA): TGTGCCAGCAGCGTTACCGGGACAGGGGGAAATTCACCCCTCCACTTT.

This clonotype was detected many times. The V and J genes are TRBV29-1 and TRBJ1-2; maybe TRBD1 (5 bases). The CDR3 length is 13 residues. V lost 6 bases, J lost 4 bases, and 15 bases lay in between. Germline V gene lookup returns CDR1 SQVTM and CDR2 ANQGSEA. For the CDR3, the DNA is TGCAGCGTGGGATCCCCAGGGATCTATGGCTACACCTTC. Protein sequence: CSVGSPGIYGYTF.

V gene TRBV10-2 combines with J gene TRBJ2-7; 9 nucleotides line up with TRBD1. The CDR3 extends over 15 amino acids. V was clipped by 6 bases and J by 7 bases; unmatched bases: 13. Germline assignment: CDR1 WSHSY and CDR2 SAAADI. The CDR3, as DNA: TGCGCCAGCAGATCCCGGGACAGGGATGACAATGAGCAGTACTTC. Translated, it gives CASRSRDRDDNEQYF.

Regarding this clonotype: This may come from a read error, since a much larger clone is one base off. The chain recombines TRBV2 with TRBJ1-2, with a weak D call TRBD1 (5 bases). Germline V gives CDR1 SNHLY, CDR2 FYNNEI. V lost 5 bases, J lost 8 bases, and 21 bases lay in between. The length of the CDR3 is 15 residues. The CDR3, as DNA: TGTGCCAGCAGTCAACTCAGGACACAAATAGGGGGCTACACCTTC. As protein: CASSQLRTQIGGYTF.

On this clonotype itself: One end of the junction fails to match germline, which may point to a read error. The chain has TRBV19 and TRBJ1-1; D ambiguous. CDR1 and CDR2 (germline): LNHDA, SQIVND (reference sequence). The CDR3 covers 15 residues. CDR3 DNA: TGTGCCAGTATTATAATTGGGTTCATGAACACTGAAGCTTTCTTT. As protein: CASIIIGFMNTEAFF.

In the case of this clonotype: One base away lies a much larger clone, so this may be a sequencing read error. The CDR3 sequence is CASSFDPDYGYTF. The CDR3 DNA reads as TGTGCCAGCAGCTTTGATCCGGACTATGGCTACACCTTC. The genes are TRBV7-2 and TRBJ1-2; D call uncertain. The V gene's germline CDR1 is SGHTA and CDR2 FQGNSA. Deletions cut 3 bases from V and 3 bases from J, with 8 bases between. This CDR3 contains 13 residues.

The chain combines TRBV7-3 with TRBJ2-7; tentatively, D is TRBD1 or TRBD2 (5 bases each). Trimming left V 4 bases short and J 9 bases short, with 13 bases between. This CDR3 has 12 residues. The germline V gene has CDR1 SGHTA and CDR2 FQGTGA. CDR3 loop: CASSSGSNTQYF. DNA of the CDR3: TGTGCCAGCAGCTCAGGGAGCAACACGCAGTACTTC.

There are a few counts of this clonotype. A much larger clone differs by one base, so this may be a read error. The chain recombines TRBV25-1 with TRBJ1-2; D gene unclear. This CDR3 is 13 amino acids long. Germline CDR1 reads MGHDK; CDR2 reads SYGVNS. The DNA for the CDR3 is TGTGCCAGCAGTGAATCAAAGGGATCTGGCTGCACCTTC. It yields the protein CASSESKGSGCTF.

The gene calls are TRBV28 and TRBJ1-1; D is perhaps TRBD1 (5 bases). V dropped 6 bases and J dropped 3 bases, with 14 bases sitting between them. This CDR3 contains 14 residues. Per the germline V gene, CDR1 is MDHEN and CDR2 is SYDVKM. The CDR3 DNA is TGTGCCAGCAGCTCCGGGACGGTGGACACTGAAGCTTTCTTT. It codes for CASSSGTVDTEAFF. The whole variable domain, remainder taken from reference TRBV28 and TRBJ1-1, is DVKVTQSSRYLVKRTGEKVFLECVQDMDHENMFWYRQDPGLGLRLIYFSYDVKMKEKGDIPEGYSVSREKKERFSLILESASTNQTSMYLCASSSGTVDTEAFFGQGTRLTVV.

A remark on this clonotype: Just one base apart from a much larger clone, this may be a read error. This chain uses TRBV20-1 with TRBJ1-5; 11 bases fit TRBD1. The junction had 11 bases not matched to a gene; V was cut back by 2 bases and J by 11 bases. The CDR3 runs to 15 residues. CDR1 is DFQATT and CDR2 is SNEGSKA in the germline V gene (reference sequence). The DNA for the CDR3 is TGCAGTGCTAGACTAACTGGACAGGGGGCTGGGGCCCAGCATTTT. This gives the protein CSARLTGQGAGAQHF.

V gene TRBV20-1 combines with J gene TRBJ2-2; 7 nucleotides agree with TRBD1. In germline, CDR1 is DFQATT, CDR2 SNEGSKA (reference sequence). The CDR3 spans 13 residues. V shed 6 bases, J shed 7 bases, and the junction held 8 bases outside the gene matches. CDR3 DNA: TGCAGTGCGGGCCACAGGGGCCTCGGGGAGCTGTTTTTT. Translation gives CSAGHRGLGELFF.

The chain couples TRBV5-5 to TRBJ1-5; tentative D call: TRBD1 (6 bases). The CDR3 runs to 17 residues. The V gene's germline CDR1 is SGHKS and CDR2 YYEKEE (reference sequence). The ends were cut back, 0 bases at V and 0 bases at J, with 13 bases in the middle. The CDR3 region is CASSLEWGGASNQPQHF. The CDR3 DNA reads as TGTGCCAGCAGCTTGGAATGGGGGGGGGCTAGCAATCAGCCCCAGCATTTT.

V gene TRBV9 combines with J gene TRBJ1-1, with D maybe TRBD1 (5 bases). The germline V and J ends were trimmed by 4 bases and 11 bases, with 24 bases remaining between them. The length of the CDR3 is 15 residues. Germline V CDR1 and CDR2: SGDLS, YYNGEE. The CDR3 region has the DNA TGTGCCAGCAGCCCGCCAATAGGTCCGGGGGTGCGGGCTTTCTTT. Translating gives CASSPPIGPGVRAFF.

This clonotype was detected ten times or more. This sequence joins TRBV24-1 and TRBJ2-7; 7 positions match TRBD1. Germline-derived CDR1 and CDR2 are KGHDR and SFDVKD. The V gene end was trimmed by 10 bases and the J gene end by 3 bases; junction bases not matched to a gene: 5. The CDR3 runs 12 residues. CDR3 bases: TGTGCCACTTCCGACAGGGACTACGAGCAGTACTTC. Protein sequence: CATSDRDYEQYF.

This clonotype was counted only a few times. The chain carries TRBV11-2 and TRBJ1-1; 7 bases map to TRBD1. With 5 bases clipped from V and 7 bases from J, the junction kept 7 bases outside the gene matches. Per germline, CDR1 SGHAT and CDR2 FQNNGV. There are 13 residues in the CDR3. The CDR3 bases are TGTGCCAGCAGCCGAGGGGGCAAACGTGAAGCTTTCTTT. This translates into CASSRGGKREAFF.

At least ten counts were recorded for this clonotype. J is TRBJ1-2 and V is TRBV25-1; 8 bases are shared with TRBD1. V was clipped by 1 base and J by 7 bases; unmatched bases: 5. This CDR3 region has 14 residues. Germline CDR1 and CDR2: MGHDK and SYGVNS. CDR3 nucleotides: TGTGCCAGCAGTGAATTAACAGGGGGAGGTGGCTACACCTTC. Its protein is CASSELTGGGGYTF.

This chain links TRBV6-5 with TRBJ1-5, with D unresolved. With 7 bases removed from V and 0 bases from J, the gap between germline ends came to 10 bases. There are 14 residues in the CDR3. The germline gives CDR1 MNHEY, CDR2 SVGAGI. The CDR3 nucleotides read TGTGCCAGCACCGCGTTGGGTAGCAATCAGCCCCAGCATTTT. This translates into CASTALGSNQPQHF.

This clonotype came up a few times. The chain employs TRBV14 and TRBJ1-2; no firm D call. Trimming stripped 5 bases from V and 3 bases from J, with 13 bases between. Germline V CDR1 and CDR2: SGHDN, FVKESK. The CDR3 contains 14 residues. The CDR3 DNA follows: TGTGCCAGCAGCTGGTCTTTGAGGGACTATGGCTACACCTTC. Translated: CASSWSLRDYGYTF.

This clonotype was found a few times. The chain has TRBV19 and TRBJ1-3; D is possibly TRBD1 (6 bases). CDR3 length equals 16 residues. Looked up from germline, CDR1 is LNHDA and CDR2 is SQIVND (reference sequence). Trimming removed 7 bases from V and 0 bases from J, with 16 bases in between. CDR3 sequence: CASTLWGQNSGNTIYF. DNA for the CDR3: TGTGCCAGTACCCTCTGGGGGCAAAACTCTGGAAACACCATATATTTT.

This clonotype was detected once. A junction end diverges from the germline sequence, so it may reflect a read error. The CDR3 is CAISYGAGNQPQHF. The CDR3 DNA sequence: TGTGCCATCAGTTATGGGGCAGGGAATCAGCCCCAGCATTTT. The chain has TRBV6-6 and TRBJ1-5, with D possibly matching TRBD1 (5 bases). This CDR3 has 14 residues. The germline V gene encodes CDR1 MNHNY and CDR2 SVGAGI (reference sequence).

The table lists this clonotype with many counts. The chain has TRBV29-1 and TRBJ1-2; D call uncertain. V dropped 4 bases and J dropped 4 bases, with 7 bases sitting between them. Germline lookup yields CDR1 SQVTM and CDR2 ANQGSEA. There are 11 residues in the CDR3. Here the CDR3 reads CSVGQTYGYTF. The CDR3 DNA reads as TGCAGCGTTGGCCAGACCTATGGCTACACCTTC.

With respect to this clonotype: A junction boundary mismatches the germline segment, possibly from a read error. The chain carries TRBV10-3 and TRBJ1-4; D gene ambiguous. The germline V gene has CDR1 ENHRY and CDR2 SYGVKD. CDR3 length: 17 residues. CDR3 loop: CASSYSTDTAANEKLFF. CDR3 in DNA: TGTGCCAGCAGTTACTCCACGGATACTGCTGCTAATGAAAAACTGTTTTTT.